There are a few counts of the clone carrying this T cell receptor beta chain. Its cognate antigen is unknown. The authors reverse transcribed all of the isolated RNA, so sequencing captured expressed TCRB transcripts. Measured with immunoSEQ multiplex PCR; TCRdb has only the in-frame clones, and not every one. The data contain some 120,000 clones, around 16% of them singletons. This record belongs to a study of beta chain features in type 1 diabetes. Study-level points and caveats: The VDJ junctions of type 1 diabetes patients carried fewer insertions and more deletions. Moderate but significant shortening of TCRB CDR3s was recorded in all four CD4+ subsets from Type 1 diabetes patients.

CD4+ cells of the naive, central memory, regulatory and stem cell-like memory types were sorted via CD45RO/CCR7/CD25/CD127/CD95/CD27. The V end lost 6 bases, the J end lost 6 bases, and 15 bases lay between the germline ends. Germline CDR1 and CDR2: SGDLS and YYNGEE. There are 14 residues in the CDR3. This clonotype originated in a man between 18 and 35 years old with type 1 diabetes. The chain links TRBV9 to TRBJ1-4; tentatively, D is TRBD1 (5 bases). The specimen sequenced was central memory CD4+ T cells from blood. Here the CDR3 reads CASNVGGEDEKLFF. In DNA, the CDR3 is TGTGCCAGCAATGTCGGGGGTGAGGATGAAAAACTGTTTTTT.